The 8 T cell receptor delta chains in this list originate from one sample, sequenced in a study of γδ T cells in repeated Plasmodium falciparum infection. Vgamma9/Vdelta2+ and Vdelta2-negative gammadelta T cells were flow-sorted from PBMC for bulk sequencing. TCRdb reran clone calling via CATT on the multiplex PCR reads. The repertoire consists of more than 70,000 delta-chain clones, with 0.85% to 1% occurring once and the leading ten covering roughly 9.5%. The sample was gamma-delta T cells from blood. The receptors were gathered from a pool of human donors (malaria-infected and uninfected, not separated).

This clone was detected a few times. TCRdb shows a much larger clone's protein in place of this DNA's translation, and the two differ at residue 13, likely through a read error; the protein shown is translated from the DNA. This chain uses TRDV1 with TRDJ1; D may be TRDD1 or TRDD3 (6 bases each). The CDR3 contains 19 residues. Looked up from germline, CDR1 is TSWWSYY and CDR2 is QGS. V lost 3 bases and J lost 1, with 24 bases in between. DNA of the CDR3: TGTGCTCTTGGGGAGCTAGAAATAAATGGGGGCCCGTGCACCGATAAACTCATCTTT. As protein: CALGELEINGGPCTDKLIF.

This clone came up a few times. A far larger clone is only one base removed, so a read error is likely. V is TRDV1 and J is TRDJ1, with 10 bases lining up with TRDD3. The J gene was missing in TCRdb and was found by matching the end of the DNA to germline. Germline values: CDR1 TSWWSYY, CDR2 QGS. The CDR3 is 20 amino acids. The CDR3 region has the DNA TGTGCCCTTGGGGCCACTTCCTCTTACTGGGGGATTTCTGCCACCGATAAACTCATCTTT. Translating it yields CALGATSSYWGISATDKLIF.

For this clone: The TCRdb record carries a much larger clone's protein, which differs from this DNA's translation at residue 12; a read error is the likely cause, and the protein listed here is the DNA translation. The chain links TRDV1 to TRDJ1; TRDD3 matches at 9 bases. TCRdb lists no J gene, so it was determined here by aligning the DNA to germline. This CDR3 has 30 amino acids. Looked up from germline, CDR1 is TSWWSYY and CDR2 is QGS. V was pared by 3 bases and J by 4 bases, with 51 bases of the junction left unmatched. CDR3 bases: TGTGCTCTTGGGGAGATTGGCCGTCAAGATACCCTTCATTTCCTGTACCGGAGGATTTGGGGGATAACGTTACTCGATAAACTCATCTTT. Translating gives CALGEIGRQDTLHFLYRRIWGITLLDKLIF.

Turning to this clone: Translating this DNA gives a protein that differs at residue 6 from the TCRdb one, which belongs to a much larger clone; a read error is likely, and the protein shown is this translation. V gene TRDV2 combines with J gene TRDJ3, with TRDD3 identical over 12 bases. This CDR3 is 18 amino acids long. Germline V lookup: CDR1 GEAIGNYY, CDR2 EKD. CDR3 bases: TGTGCCTGTGACTCGCACTGGGGGATACCCTGGGACACCCGACAAATGTTTTTC. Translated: CACDSHWGIPWDTRQMFF.

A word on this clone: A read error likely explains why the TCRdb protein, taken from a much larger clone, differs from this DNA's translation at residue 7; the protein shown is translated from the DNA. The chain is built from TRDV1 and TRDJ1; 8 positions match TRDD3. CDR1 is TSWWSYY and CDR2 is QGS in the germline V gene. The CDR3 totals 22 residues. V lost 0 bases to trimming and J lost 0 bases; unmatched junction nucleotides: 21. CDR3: CALGELASLPWGTLSYTDKLIF. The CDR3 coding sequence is TGTGCTCTTGGGGAACTAGCGTCCTTACCCTGGGGGACCCTCTCGTACACCGATAAACTCATCTTT.

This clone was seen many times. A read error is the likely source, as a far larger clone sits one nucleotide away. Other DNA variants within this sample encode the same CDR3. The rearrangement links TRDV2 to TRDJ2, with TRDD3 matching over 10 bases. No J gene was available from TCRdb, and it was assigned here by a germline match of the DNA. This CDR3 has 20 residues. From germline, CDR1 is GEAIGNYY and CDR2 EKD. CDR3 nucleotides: TGTGCCTGCGACACCCTTACTGGGGGATCGAGCAAAGATTTGACAGCACAACTCTTCTTT. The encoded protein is CACDTLTGGSSKDLTAQLFF.

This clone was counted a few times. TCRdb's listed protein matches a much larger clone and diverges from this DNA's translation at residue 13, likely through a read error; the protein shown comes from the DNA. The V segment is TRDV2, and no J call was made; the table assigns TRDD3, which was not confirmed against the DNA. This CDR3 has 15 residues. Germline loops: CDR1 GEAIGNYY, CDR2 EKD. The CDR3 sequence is CACDHGEHYTDKPIF. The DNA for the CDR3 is TGTGCCTGTGACCATGGGGAACATTACACCGATAAACCCATCTTT.

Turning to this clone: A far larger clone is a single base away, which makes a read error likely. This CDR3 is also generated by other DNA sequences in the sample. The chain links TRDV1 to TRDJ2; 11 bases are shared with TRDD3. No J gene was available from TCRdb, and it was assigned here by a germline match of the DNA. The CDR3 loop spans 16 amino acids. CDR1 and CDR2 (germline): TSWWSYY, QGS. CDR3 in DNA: TGTGCTCTCGAACCCCTGGGGGATACCGGAGCAGCACGACTCTTCTTT. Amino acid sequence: CALEPLGDTGAARLFF.